This is a list of T cell receptor beta chains from one sample in a study of ipilimumab plus nivolumab after autologous stem cell transplantation. Profiling relied on immunoSEQ multiplex PCR, and the TCRdb table lists in-frame clones only, not all of them. The sample yields 9,000 to 15,000 clones, 65% to 75% seen once. The sample here was PBMCs, taken in a trial of ipilimumab plus nivolumab as post-transplant consolidation. Source of these receptors: a male donor with multiple myeloma. CDR3s include the opening cysteine and the closing phenylalanine or tryptophan. D genes are given only for firm matches. Size tells how often a clone was seen (once, few, many) or the class of an expanded clone, and some rows leave it out.

d_call: TRBD2; j_call: TRBJ2-1; clone_size: .; v_call: TRBV6-6; cdr3_nt: TGTGCCAGCAGTTGGACGACTAGCGGGGGGGCCAATGAGCAGTTCTTC; cdr3_aa: CASSWTTSGGANEQFF
d_call: .; j_call: TRBJ1-2; clone_size: .; v_call: TRBV6-5; cdr3_nt: TGTGCCAGCAGTTACGGAGGCAGCACTAACTATGGCTACACCTTC; cdr3_aa: CASSYGGSTNYGYTF
d_call: .; j_call: TRBJ2-5; clone_size: .; v_call: TRBV7-6; cdr3_nt: TGTGCCAGCAGCTCCCATCAAGAGACCCAGTACTTC; cdr3_aa: CASSSHQETQYF
d_call: .; j_call: TRBJ2-6; clone_size: .; v_call: TRBV30; cdr3_nt: TGTGCCTGGAACGGGGTGGCAGTTGGGGCCAACGTCCTGACTTTC; cdr3_aa: CAWNGVAVGANVLTF
d_call: .; j_call: TRBJ2-3; clone_size: once; v_call: TRBV6-5; cdr3_nt: TGTGCCAGCAGGGTTTCACCAGATACGCAGTATTTT; cdr3_aa: CASRVSPDTQYF
d_call: TRBD2; j_call: TRBJ2-7; clone_size: once; v_call: TRBV23-1; cdr3_nt: TGCGCCAGCAGTCAATCCGAGCTAGCGGGGGCCCCCCACGAGCAGTACTTC; cdr3_aa: CASSQSELAGAPHEQYF
d_call: TRBD1; j_call: TRBJ2-5; clone_size: few; v_call: TRBV18; cdr3_nt: TGTGCCAGCTCATCAAACCGGGACAGCCTCCAAGAGACCCAGTACTTC; cdr3_aa: CASSSNRDSLQETQYF
d_call: .; j_call: TRBJ1-2; clone_size: .; v_call: TRBV19; cdr3_nt: TGTGCCAGTAGTATAGGAGGCAGCTATGGCTACACCTTC; cdr3_aa: CASSIGGSYGYTF
d_call: .; j_call: TRBJ2-3; clone_size: once; v_call: TRBV7-9; cdr3_nt: TGTGCCAGCAGCAAAGACCTTACTCTAGCGACAGATACGCAGTATTTT; cdr3_aa: CASSKDLTLATDTQYF
d_call: TRBD1; j_call: TRBJ2-7; clone_size: .; v_call: TRBV29-1; cdr3_nt: TGCAGCGTTGAGGCCCCGGGACAGGGAGGATACGAGCAGTACTTC; cdr3_aa: CSVEAPGQGGYEQYF
d_call: .; j_call: TRBJ2-6; clone_size: .; v_call: TRBV28; cdr3_nt: TGTGCCAGCAGTTTAACAAGACTATCTGGGGCCAACGTCCTGACTTTC; cdr3_aa: CASSLTRLSGANVLTF
d_call: TRBD2; j_call: TRBJ2-5; clone_size: .; v_call: TRBV6-5; cdr3_nt: TGTGCCAGCATGACTAGCGGGGGGGGGCGGGAGACCCAGTACTTC; cdr3_aa: CASMTSGGGRETQYF
d_call: .; j_call: TRBJ2-1; clone_size: .; v_call: TRBV6-5; cdr3_nt: TGTGCCAGCAGTCTTAGCGGCCAGCAAGGTGAGCAGTTCTTC; cdr3_aa: CASSLSGQQGEQFF
d_call: .; j_call: TRBJ1-4; clone_size: .; v_call: TRBV19; cdr3_nt: TGTGCCAGTAGTCGGCAGATGGATGAAAAACTGTTTTTT; cdr3_aa: CASSRQMDEKLFF
d_call: .; j_call: TRBJ1-2; clone_size: .; v_call: TRBV6-9; cdr3_nt: TGTGCCAGCAGTAGCGCCGGGTCCTATGGCTACACCTTC; cdr3_aa: CASSSAGSYGYTF
d_call: .; j_call: TRBJ1-2; clone_size: .; v_call: TRBV6-4; cdr3_nt: TGTGCCAGCAGGCTCCGGGACGCGGTGTTGTCCTATGGCTACACCTTC; cdr3_aa: CASRLRDAVLSYGYTF
d_call: .; j_call: TRBJ2-7; clone_size: .; v_call: TRBV6-8; cdr3_nt: TGTGCCAGCAGCGAGAGGGACGGACCCTACGAGCAGTACTTC; cdr3_aa: CASSERDGPYEQYF
d_call: TRBD1; j_call: TRBJ2-1; clone_size: .; v_call: TRBV5-6; cdr3_nt: TGTGCCAGCGGTCTGACAGGGTGGAATGAGCAGTTCTTC; cdr3_aa: CASGLTGWNEQFF
d_call: TRBD1; j_call: TRBJ2-3; clone_size: once; v_call: TRBV6-4; cdr3_nt: TGTGCCAGCAGTGGGACAGGGGGCTCAGATACGCAGTATTTT; cdr3_aa: CASSGTGGSDTQYF
d_call: .; j_call: TRBJ2-4; clone_size: .; v_call: TRBV15; cdr3_nt: TGTGCCACCAGCACCGCCGGAGGGAGGACAAACATTCAGTACTTC; cdr3_aa: CATSTAGGRTNIQYF
d_call: .; j_call: TRBJ2-1; clone_size: .; v_call: TRBV19; cdr3_nt: TGTGCCAGTAGAACTAGCTTCCCCTCCTACAATGAGCAGTTCTTC; cdr3_aa: CASRTSFPSYNEQFF
d_call: .; j_call: TRBJ2-5; clone_size: .; v_call: TRBV6-1; cdr3_nt: TGTGCCAGCAGCCAAGCGGGCACCGGGCGAGAGACCCAGTACTTC; cdr3_aa: CASSQAGTGRETQYF
d_call: .; j_call: TRBJ2-5; clone_size: .; v_call: TRBV7-9; cdr3_nt: TGTGCCAGCAGCTTATCGGGAGCCCAGTACTTC; cdr3_aa: CASSLSGAQYF
d_call: .; j_call: TRBJ1-1; clone_size: .; v_call: TRBV6-6; cdr3_nt: TGTGCCAGCAGCTCCGGGGGGCTGTACGGAGGAGCTTTCTTT; cdr3_aa: CASSSGGLYGGAFF
d_call: .; j_call: TRBJ1-5; clone_size: .; v_call: TRBV15; cdr3_nt: TGTGCCACCAGCAGAGAGTCAGGCGGGGCTACGGGTCAGCCCCAGCATTTT; cdr3_aa: CATSRESGGATGQPQHF
d_call: TRBD2; j_call: TRBJ2-3; clone_size: .; v_call: TRBV28; cdr3_nt: TGTGCCAGCAGTCTTACGGGACTAGCTTTCGAAGATACGCAGTATTTT; cdr3_aa: CASSLTGLAFEDTQYF
d_call: .; j_call: TRBJ1-2; clone_size: few; v_call: TRBV5-6; cdr3_nt: TGTGCCAGCAGCCAAGACCAGGGGACCTATGGCTACACCTTC; cdr3_aa: CASSQDQGTYGYTF
d_call: TRBD1; j_call: TRBJ2-1; clone_size: .; v_call: TRBV12-5; cdr3_nt: TGTGCTAGTGGTCCAAGGACAGGGGGCAACTACAATGAGCAGTTCTTC; cdr3_aa: CASGPRTGGNYNEQFF
d_call: TRBD1; j_call: TRBJ2-1; clone_size: .; v_call: TRBV7-2; cdr3_nt: TGTGCCAGCACCCCGGGACAGGGGGCCCATGAGCAGTTCTTC; cdr3_aa: CASTPGQGAHEQFF
d_call: .; j_call: TRBJ1-5; clone_size: few; v_call: TRBV18; cdr3_nt: TGTGCCAGCTCACCACCAGGGGGTAGCAATCAGCCCCAGCATTTT; cdr3_aa: CASSPPGGSNQPQHF
d_call: .; j_call: TRBJ2-7; clone_size: few; v_call: TRBV7-2; cdr3_nt: TGTGCCAGCAGCTTAGTGACAAATTACGAGCAGTACTTC; cdr3_aa: CASSLVTNYEQYF
d_call: .; j_call: TRBJ2-7; clone_size: .; v_call: TRBV4-1; cdr3_nt: TGCGCCAGCAGCCCCAGGACTCTCTCCTACGAGCAGTACTTC; cdr3_aa: CASSPRTLSYEQYF
d_call: .; j_call: TRBJ2-7; clone_size: .; v_call: TRBV4-1; cdr3_nt: TGCGCCAGCAGCCAAAACGTAGATTTTCGATGGGTCGAGCAGTACTTC; cdr3_aa: CASSQNVDFRWVEQYF
d_call: .; j_call: TRBJ2-2; clone_size: .; v_call: TRBV4-1; cdr3_nt: TGCGCCAGCAGCTGGGTCGGGTACACCGGGGAGCTGTTTTTT; cdr3_aa: CASSWVGYTGELFF
d_call: .; j_call: TRBJ1-1; clone_size: .; v_call: TRBV2; cdr3_nt: TGTGCCAGCAGTGATGCCCCCGGGGTCCACACTGAAGCTTTCTTT; cdr3_aa: CASSDAPGVHTEAFF
d_call: .; j_call: TRBJ1-6; clone_size: few; v_call: TRBV6-1; cdr3_nt: TGTGCCAGCAGTGAAGCGCTCCAGGGGAATTCACCCCTCCACTTT; cdr3_aa: CASSEALQGNSPLHF
d_call: .; j_call: TRBJ2-2; clone_size: .; v_call: TRBV12-5; cdr3_nt: TGTGCTAGTGCTTTAGGAAACACCGGGGAGCTGTTTTTT; cdr3_aa: CASALGNTGELFF
d_call: .; j_call: TRBJ2-3; clone_size: .; v_call: TRBV11-3; cdr3_nt: TGTGCCAGCAGCAACCCTATGGATACGCAGTATTTT; cdr3_aa: CASSNPMDTQYF
d_call: TRBD1; j_call: TRBJ2-3; clone_size: .; v_call: TRBV2; cdr3_nt: TGTGCCAGCCCCCCCGTGACAGGGAACCTCGGGGATACGCAGTATTTT; cdr3_aa: CASPPVTGNLGDTQYF
d_call: .; j_call: TRBJ2-5; clone_size: few; v_call: TRBV4-1; cdr3_nt: TGCGCCAGCAGCCTAATTGGAGGGGCGAAAGAGACCCAGTACTTC; cdr3_aa: CASSLIGGAKETQYF
d_call: TRBD1; j_call: TRBJ2-7; clone_size: .; v_call: TRBV6-5; cdr3_nt: TGTGTCAGCAGTTACCAAGACAGGGGATTCGACGAGCAGTACTTC; cdr3_aa: CVSSYQDRGFDEQYF
d_call: .; j_call: TRBJ2-5; clone_size: .; v_call: TRBV4-1; cdr3_nt: TGCGCCAGCAGCCAACGGATAATGGAGACCCAGTACTTC; cdr3_aa: CASSQRIMETQYF
d_call: TRBD2; j_call: TRBJ2-3; clone_size: .; v_call: TRBV10-1; cdr3_nt: TGCGCCAGCAGTAGCGGGGGGGCTAAAGATACGCAGTATTTT; cdr3_aa: CASSSGGAKDTQYF
d_call: .; j_call: TRBJ1-4; clone_size: .; v_call: TRBV14; cdr3_nt: TGTGCCAGCAGCCACCAGGGGGAAAAACTGTTTTTT; cdr3_aa: CASSHQGEKLFF
d_call: .; j_call: TRBJ2-7; clone_size: medium-sized; v_call: TRBV13; cdr3_nt: TGTGCCAGCAGCTTGGGGAACTACGAGCAGTACTTC; cdr3_aa: CASSLGNYEQYF
d_call: TRBD1; j_call: TRBJ1-1; clone_size: .; v_call: TRBV19; cdr3_nt: TGTGCCAGTAGTCCACGACAGGGAGTGAACACTGAAGCTTTCTTT; cdr3_aa: CASSPRQGVNTEAFF
d_call: .; j_call: TRBJ2-3; clone_size: .; v_call: TRBV11-3; cdr3_nt: TGTGCCAGCAGCTCCTGGGGGGGGCAGGGCACAGATACGCAGTATTTT; cdr3_aa: CASSSWGGQGTDTQYF
d_call: .; j_call: TRBJ1-2; clone_size: medium-sized; v_call: TRBV2; cdr3_nt: TGTGCCAGCGTCGCCAGGACGGGATCTCCTTATGGCTACACCTTC; cdr3_aa: CASVARTGSPYGYTF
d_call: .; j_call: TRBJ2-1; clone_size: .; v_call: TRBV18; cdr3_nt: TGTGCCAGCTCATCCGGGACGGCTGGCGATGAGCAGTTCTTC; cdr3_aa: CASSSGTAGDEQFF
d_call: .; j_call: TRBJ1-4; clone_size: .; v_call: TRBV4-3; cdr3_nt: TGCGCCAGCAGCCGGTCAGGGGACGTTAATGAAAAACTGTTTTTT; cdr3_aa: CASSRSGDVNEKLFF
d_call: .; j_call: TRBJ1-2; clone_size: .; v_call: TRBV7-2; cdr3_nt: TGTGCCAGCAGCTTTCCTCCCCGGACGGCCTCTGGTGGCTACACCTTC; cdr3_aa: CASSFPPRTASGGYTF
d_call: TRBD2; j_call: TRBJ2-1; clone_size: once; v_call: TRBV19; cdr3_nt: TGTGCCAGTAGTGGGACTAGCGGCCGGGTGAATGAGCAGTTCTTC; cdr3_aa: CASSGTSGRVNEQFF
d_call: .; j_call: TRBJ2-5; clone_size: .; v_call: TRBV25-1; cdr3_nt: TGTGCCAGCAGCAGGTGGGAGACCCAGTACTTC; cdr3_aa: CASSRWETQYF
d_call: TRBD2; j_call: TRBJ2-2; clone_size: .; v_call: TRBV7-2; cdr3_nt: TGTGCCAGCAGCTTAGAACCGGGGGGGTACACCGGGGAGCTGTTTTTT; cdr3_aa: CASSLEPGGYTGELFF
d_call: .; j_call: TRBJ1-2; clone_size: large; v_call: TRBV7-3; cdr3_nt: TGTGCCAGCAGCTTGGGAGTCGGGGCTAACTATGGCTACACCTTC; cdr3_aa: CASSLGVGANYGYTF